The 10 T cell receptor beta chains in this list originate from one sample, sequenced in a study of molecular identifiers for immune sequencing clone quantification. TCRdb independently ran MiXCR on the PCR reads; one entry per CDR3 protein. This sample has about 630,000 distinct CDR3 sequences, with about 25% found just once. The sample taken for sequencing was naive CD8+ T cells from blood, with Jurkat cell RNA spiked in. Regarding subset: FACS-sorted CD8+CD4-CCR7+CD45RA+ naive T cells. The receptor source for this set is a human donor in good health. Some libraries in this study had Jurkat cell RNA spiked in.

This clonotype was seen ten or more times. V usage is TRBV4-3 and J usage is TRBJ1-3, with D uncertain. V was cut by 0 bases and J by 3 bases, with 12 bases left in between. Germline V gene sequence: CDR1 LGHNA, CDR2 YSLEER. This CDR3 comprises 16 residues. CDR3 in DNA: TGCGCCAGCAGCCAAGATCAGGCGGGAGATGGAAACACCATATATTTT. Residues: CASSQDQAGDGNTIYF.

The chain uses TRBV5-4 and TRBJ1-1; the D gene is possibly TRBD1 (5 bases). The germline gives CDR1 SGHNT, CDR2 YYREEE (reference sequence). V gave up 2 bases and J gave up 3 bases, with 11 bases separating them. This CDR3 region has 14 residues. As DNA, the CDR3 is TGTGCCAGCAGCTTTTGGGGGTTAGACACTGAAGCTTTCTTT. Amino acid sequence: CASSFWGLDTEAFF.

This chain uses TRBV12-3 or TRBV12-4 with TRBJ1-1; D is ambiguous. Trimming left V 3 bases short and J 6 bases short, with 5 bases between. The CDR3 contains 11 residues. The CDR3 spells CASSFGPEAFF. In nucleotides, the CDR3 is TGTGCCAGCAGTTTTGGGCCTGAAGCTTTCTTT.

A remark on this clonotype: A single base separates this from a much larger clone, so it may be a read error. The chain combines TRBV7-9 with TRBJ2-5; TRBD1 matches at 8 bases. The junction had 13 bases not matched to a gene; V was cut back by 6 bases and J by 7 bases. Germline V lookup: CDR1 SEHNR, CDR2 FQNEAQ (reference sequence). The CDR3 has 15 residues. The CDR3 nucleotides read TGTGCCAGCAGAACACCGGGACAGGAGACCCCGACCCAGTACTTC. Its protein product is CASRTPGQETPTQYF. Based on the CDR3 plus reference TRBV7-9 and TRBJ2-5, the full variable domain is DTGVSQNPRHKITKRGQNVTFRCDPISEHNRLYWYRQTLGQGPEFLTYFQNEAQLEKSRLLSDRFSAERPKGSFSTLEIQRTEQGDSAMYLCASRTPGQETPTQYFGPGTRLLVL.

Only a few counts were recorded for this clonotype. The genes are TRBV27 and TRBJ1-5; 7 bases map to TRBD1. The CDR3 totals 15 residues. Germline V lookup: CDR1 MNHEY, CDR2 SMNVEV (reference sequence). Trimming took 6 bases from V and 3 from J; bases not matched to a gene: 8. The CDR3 DNA sequence: TGTGCCAGCAGCCCCCTAGACAGGGACAATCAGCCCCAGCATTTT. This gives the protein CASSPLDRDNQPQHF.

This clonotype was seen a handful of times. The chain carries TRBV11-2 and TRBJ2-2; 9 bases are a match to TRBD1. Germline assignment: CDR1 SGHAT and CDR2 FQNNGV. The length of the CDR3 is 15 residues. The V segment lost 6 bases and the J segment 5 bases; nucleotides outside the gene matches: 7. DNA for the CDR3: TGTGCCAGCAGGGACAGGGGTGGTTGGACCGGGGAGCTGTTTTTT. Protein product: CASRDRGGWTGELFF.

This rearrangement joins TRBV7-9 to TRBJ2-7; 9 nucleotides align to TRBD1. The CDR3 is made up of 15 amino acids. V lost 5 bases, J lost 5 bases, and 10 bases stayed unmatched. Germline assignment: CDR1 SEHNR and CDR2 FQNEAQ (reference sequence). The CDR3 spells CASSINRDRAHEQYF. CDR3 in DNA: TGTGCCAGCAGCATCAACCGGGACAGGGCGCACGAGCAGTACTTC. The variable domain in full, with the rest retrieved from reference TRBV7-9 and TRBJ2-7, is DTGVSQNPRHKITKRGQNVTFRCDPISEHNRLYWYRQTLGQGPEFLTYFQNEAQLEKSRLLSDRFSAERPKGSFSTLEIQRTEQGDSAMYLCASSINRDRAHEQYFGPGTRLTVT.

This clonotype was seen only a few times. J is TRBJ2-1 and V is TRBV9, with D tentatively TRBD2 (5 bases). Trimming took 1 base from V and 8 from J, leaving 16 bases between them. Germline assignment: CDR1 SGDLS and CDR2 YYNGEE. The CDR3 length is 15 residues. CDR3 sequence reads: CASSVSLSPGDEQFF. As DNA, the CDR3 is TGTGCCAGCAGCGTATCCCTGTCTCCCGGGGATGAGCAGTTCTTC.

This clonotype occurred a few times. The chain links TRBV19 to TRBJ2-7, with TRBD1 matching 8 bases. V shed 3 bases and J 3 bases; nucleotides not matched to a gene: 10. CDR3 length equals 16 residues. CDR1 is LNHDA, CDR2 SQIVND, per germline (reference sequence). The DNA of the CDR3 is TGTGCCAGTAGTATTGCCCGGCAGGGGGCGAACTACGAGCAGTACTTC. The encoded protein is CASSIARQGANYEQYF.

The gene calls are TRBV6-5 and TRBJ2-7; D gene ambiguous. Trimming shortened V by 7 bases and J by 3 bases, and 7 bases separated the two germline ends. The CDR3 totals 11 residues. Germline lookup yields CDR1 MNHEY and CDR2 SVGAGI. CDR3 loop: CASTADYEQYF. The CDR3 DNA sequence: TGTGCCAGCACCGCCGACTACGAGCAGTACTTC.